The clone carrying this TCR beta chain was counted once. As yet, its antigen is unknown. This specimen comes from a study of shared clonotypes between healthy human individuals. Naivety among CD8 cells was defined by CD45RO negativity and positive CCR7 selection, thereby excluding terminally differentiated effector memory CD45RA+ cells. Within Nashville, Tennessee resided all donors, each a Caucasian adult. Overall study results and limits: Read depth was anticipated to influence clonotype sharing among donors. Clonotype sharing across a few donors was observed for around 5.1% of naive CD4 clonotypes.

The table came from immunoSEQ multiplex PCR; TCRdb's copy has only in-frame clones and leaves some out. The table records around 560,000 clones, approximately 95% of them present only once. The clonotype was recovered from a woman under 40 in good health. The specimen sequenced was naive CD8+ T cells sorted from blood.

CDR3 region: CASSDDSGGPYEQYF. As DNA, the CDR3 is TGTGCCAGCAGTGACGATAGCGGGGGCCCCTACGAGCAGTACTTC. The rearrangement uses TRBV2 and TRBJ2-7; the match to TRBD2 covers 9 bases. Looked up from germline, CDR1 is SNHLY and CDR2 is FYNNEI. Unmatched junction bases numbered 5, after V lost 3 bases and J lost 2 bases. The CDR3 has 15 residues.